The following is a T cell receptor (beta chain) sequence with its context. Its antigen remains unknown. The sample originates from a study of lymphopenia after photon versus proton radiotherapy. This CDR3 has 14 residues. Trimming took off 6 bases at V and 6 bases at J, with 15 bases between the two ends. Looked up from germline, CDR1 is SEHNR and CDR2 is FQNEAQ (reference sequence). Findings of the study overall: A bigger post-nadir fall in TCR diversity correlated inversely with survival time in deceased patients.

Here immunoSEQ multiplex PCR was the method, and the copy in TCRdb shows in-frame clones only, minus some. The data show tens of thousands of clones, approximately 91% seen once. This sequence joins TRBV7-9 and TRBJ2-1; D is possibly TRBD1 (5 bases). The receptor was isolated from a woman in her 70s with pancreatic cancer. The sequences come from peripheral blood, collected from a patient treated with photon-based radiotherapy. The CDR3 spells CASSPTLRGNEQFF. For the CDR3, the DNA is TGTGCCAGCAGTCCAACCCTTAGGGGCAATGAGCAGTTCTTC.